The clone carrying this T cell receptor (beta chain) was found once. The sample is drawn from a study of blood T cell repertoires in COVID-19. Study-wide context: There were acute and convalescent COVID-19 samples, and they came from the United States, Italy and Spain.

Participant ages covered about 18 to 95 years across about two dozen US areas. Participant reports of clinical history set cohort assignment. Authors' data handling: Amplifying reference gene primers gave estimates of nucleated cell counts. Here immunoSEQ multiplex PCR was the method, and the copy in TCRdb shows in-frame clones only, minus some. V, J and clone size are those of that table, while D and trimming were read from the DNA. The top ten clones hold roughly 6% of a sample with roughly 200,000 clones, 85% of them seen once. Germline CDR1 is SGDLS and CDR2 is YYNGEE. The CDR3 covers 15 residues. The ends lost 5 bases at V and 4 bases at J; junction bases unmatched: 8.

The specimen was PBMCs or T cells enriched from blood (not recorded which). V is TRBV9 and J is TRBJ1-2; 10 bases are a match to TRBD1. The sequence was collected from a middle-aged man who had recovered from COVID-19. Written as DNA, the CDR3 is TGTGCCAGCAGGCCCGAGACAGGGGGCATCTATGGCTACACCTTC. Translated, it gives CASRPETGGIYGYTF.